The rows below give T cell receptor beta chains drawn from one sample of a study of blood T cells in healthy people across ages. Using its own MiXCR run on the 5' RACE reads, TCRdb lists one record per CDR3 protein. The sample lists about 800,000 distinct CDR3 sequences, 25% occurring once. These sequences were also reported in another study, on T cells of mothers and their children.

What was sequenced was blood. Receptors originate from a boy between 10 and 17 years old in good health. CDR3s include the opening cysteine and the closing phenylalanine or tryptophan. Each record gives: clone size, V gene, CDR3 protein. Where a row states a size, it is once, few, many or the class of an expanded clone; other rows omit it.

>.|TRBV28
CASSFPGKSRYEQYF
>many|TRBV4-3
CASSQDLTSTGSRSYEQYF
>few|TRBV27
CASSSAASGYEQYF
>few|TRBV28
CASGGQPNTEAFF
>.|TRBV20-1
CSEAGLAGTDTQYF
>.|TRBV12-3/TRBV12-4
CASSLGAPTGPNEKLFF
>.|TRBV9
CASSAAGTGREKLFF
>few|TRBV6-2/TRBV6-3
CASSRLVGANEKLFF
>.|TRBV24-1
CATSDLVSGQYNEQFF
>few|TRBV2
CASPSRGPSGGSLTDTQYF
>.|TRBV5-1
CASSSAPTGGSNTEAFF
>.|TRBV7-3
CASSHGTGELFF
>.|TRBV12-3/TRBV12-4
CASSFRLADQETQYF
>.|TRBV5-6
CASSWPTGEGDYGYTF
>.|TRBV6-2/TRBV6-3
CASSRGAARNEQFF
>.|TRBV2
CASNGPGTGNTEAFF
>few|TRBV3-1
CASSHLGTSAYNEQFF
>few|TRBV4-1
CASSHTADSSYEQYF
>few|TRBV4-3
CASSQDRGTSGNEQFF
>.|TRBV7-9
CASSPSLDPAETQYF